One sample yielded the 5 T cell receptor beta chains listed below, sequenced in a study of blood T cell repertoires in COVID-19. The method was immunoSEQ multiplex PCR; TCRdb's version includes in-frame clones alone and lacks a portion of them. The sample consists of approximately 120,000 clones, roughly 80% of them appearing once. Sequencing was carried out using PBMCs or T cells enriched from blood (not recorded which). These receptors were obtained from a young man who had recovered from COVID-19.

The CDR3 DNA reads TGTGCCAGCAGCCAGGCGGGACGTCTGTTTTTT. Encoded protein: CASSQAGRLFF. The V and J genes are TRBV14 and TRBJ1-4, with D perhaps TRBD1 (5 bases). The CDR3 loop spans 11 amino acids. From germline, CDR1 is SGHDN and CDR2 FVKESK. V lost 3 bases and J lost 14, with 10 bases in between.

The V gene is TRBV5-1, the J gene TRBJ1-1; D is undetermined. CDR1 is SGHRS, CDR2 YFSETQ, per germline. V lost 4 bases to trimming and J lost 5 bases, with 15 bases between them. This CDR3 spans 14 amino acids. The DNA of the CDR3 is TGCGCCAGCAGCCCCGGCGGCGCCGAGACTGAAGCTTTCTTT. It specifies CASSPGGAETEAFF. The entire variable domain, with the rest obtained from reference TRBV5-1 and TRBJ1-1, is as follows: KAGVTQTPRYLIKTRGQQVTLSCSPISGHRSVSWYQQTPGQGLQFLFEYFSETQRNKGNFPGRFSGRQFSNSRSEMNVSTLELGDSALYLCASSPGGAETEAFFGQGTRLTVV.

The CDR3 DNA reads TGTGCCAGCAGTTTATGGTCTAGCGGGGGGGGCCGTGAGCAGTTCTTC. Translation gives CASSLWSSGGGREQFF. The V and J genes are TRBV27 and TRBJ2-1; TRBD2 agrees at 12 bases. The CDR3 loop spans 16 amino acids. Losses at the gene ends were 1 base for V and 9 bases for J; bases not matched to a gene: 7. CDR1 and CDR2 (germline): MNHEY, SMNVEV (reference sequence).

V gene TRBV4-1 combines with J gene TRBJ2-3; 10 bases agree with TRBD2. CDR3 length: 16 residues. The germline CDR1 and CDR2 sequences are MGHRA and YSYEKL. J lost 2 bases, V lost 0 bases, and 2 bases had no gene match. This chain's CDR3 is CASSQDSGGATDTQYF. In nucleotides, the CDR3 is TGCGCCAGCAGCCAAGACAGCGGGGGGGCCACAGATACGCAGTATTTT.

V usage is TRBV27 and J usage is TRBJ1-5, with TRBD1 identical over 10 bases. The V gene end was trimmed by 6 bases and the J gene end by 6 bases; junction bases not matched to a gene: 11. CDR1 and CDR2 (germline): MNHEY, SMNVEV (reference sequence). CDR3 length: 16 residues. CDR3 amino acids: CASRTTGTGVTQPQHF. CDR3 nucleotides: TGTGCCAGCAGAACCACCGGGACAGGGGTGACTCAGCCCCAGCATTTT.